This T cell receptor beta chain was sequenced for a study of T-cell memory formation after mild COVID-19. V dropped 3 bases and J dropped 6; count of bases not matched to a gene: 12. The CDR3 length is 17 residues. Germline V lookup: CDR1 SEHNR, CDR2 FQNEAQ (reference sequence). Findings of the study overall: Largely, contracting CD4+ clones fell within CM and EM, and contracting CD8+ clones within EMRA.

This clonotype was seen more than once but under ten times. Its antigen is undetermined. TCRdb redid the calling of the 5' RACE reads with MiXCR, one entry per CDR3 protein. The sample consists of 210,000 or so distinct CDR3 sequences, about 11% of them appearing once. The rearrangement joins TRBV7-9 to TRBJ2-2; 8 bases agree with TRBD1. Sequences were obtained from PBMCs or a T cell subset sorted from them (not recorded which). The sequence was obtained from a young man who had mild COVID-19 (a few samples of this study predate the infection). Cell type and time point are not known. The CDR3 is CASSLANWTGLPGELFF. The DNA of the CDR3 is TGTGCCAGCAGCTTGGCCAACTGGACAGGGCTCCCCGGGGAGCTGTTTTTT.